This T cell receptor beta chain was retrieved from a study of a mutant IDH1 vaccine in newly diagnosed glioma. Study-level information: In some groups vaccination began 4-6 weeks post-radiotherapy; others received it with temozolomide. Patients had received radiotherapy, temozolomide, or both previously, most receiving both. The timing of visit V12 was week 35, and that of visit V13 was week 47.

Concerning this clone: What it binds is unknown.

This CDR3 spans 14 amino acids. Trimming left V 1 base short and J 5 bases short, with 11 bases between. Germline assignment: CDR1 LNHNV and CDR2 YYDKDF (reference sequence). TCRdb's copy holds only in-frame clones and misses some; the assay was immunoSEQ multiplex PCR. The sample lists about 54,000 clones, approximately 81% occurring once. Specified time point: week 35, safety follow-up. Doses of 300 ug of mutant IDH1 20-mer peptide were given with topical imiquimod. The patients were given eight vaccinations, one each in weeks 1, 3, 5, 7, 11, 15, 19 and 23. The chain carries TRBV15 and TRBJ1-2; D perhaps matches TRBD1 (5 bases). This receptor was obtained from a woman under 30 with glioma. Material: PBMCs, obtained from a glioma patient whose treatment included an IDH1 peptide vaccine. CDR3 sequence reads: CATSRAAGTYGYTF. The CDR3 coding sequence is TGTGCCACCAGCAGAGCGGCAGGGACGTATGGCTACACCTTC.